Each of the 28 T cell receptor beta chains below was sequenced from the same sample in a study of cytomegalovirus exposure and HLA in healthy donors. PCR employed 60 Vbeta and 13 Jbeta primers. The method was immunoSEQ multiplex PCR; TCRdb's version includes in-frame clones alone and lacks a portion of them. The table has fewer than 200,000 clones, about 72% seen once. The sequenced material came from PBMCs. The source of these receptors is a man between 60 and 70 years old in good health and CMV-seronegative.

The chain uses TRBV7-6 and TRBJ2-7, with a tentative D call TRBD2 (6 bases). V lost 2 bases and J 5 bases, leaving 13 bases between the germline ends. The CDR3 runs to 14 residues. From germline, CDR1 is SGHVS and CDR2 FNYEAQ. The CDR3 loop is CASSLRLGSDEQYF. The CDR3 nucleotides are TGTGCCAGCAGCTTACGACTAGGGTCGGACGAGCAGTACTTC.

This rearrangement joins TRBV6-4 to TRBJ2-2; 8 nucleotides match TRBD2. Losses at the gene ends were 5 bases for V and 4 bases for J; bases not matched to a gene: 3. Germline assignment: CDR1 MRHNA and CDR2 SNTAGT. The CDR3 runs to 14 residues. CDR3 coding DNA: TGTGCCAGCAGTCGGGAGGGCCTCACCGGGGAGCTGTTTTTT. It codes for CASSREGLTGELFF.

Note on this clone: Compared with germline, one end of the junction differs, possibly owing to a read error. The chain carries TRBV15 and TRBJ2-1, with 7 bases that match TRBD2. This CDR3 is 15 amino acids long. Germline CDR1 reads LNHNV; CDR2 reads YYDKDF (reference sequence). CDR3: CVTSRPSGTYNEQFF. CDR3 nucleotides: TGTGTCACCAGCAGACCTAGCGGAACTTACAATGAGCAGTTCTTC.

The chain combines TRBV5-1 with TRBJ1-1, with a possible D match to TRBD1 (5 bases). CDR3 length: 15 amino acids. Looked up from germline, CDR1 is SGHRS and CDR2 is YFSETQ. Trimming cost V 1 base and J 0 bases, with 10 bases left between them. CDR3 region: CASSLQGLVNTEAFF. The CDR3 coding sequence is TGCGCCAGCAGCTTGCAGGGTTTGGTGAACACTGAAGCTTTCTTT.

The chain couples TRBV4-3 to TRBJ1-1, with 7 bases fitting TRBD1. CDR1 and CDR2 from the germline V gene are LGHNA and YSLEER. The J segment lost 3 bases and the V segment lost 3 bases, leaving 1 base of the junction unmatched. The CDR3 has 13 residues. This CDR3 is CASSQGQHTEAFF. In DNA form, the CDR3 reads TGCGCCAGCAGCCAGGGACAGCACACTGAAGCTTTCTTT.

The CDR3 is CASSFRQGGEKLFF. Here the CDR3 DNA reads TGTGCCAGCAGTTTTCGGCAGGGGGGAGAAAAACTGTTTTTT. The V and J genes are TRBV28 and TRBJ1-4; 7 bases map to TRBD1. V shed 3 bases and J 8 bases; nucleotides not matched to a gene: 6. Germline V lookup: CDR1 MDHEN, CDR2 SYDVKM. This CDR3 contains 14 residues.

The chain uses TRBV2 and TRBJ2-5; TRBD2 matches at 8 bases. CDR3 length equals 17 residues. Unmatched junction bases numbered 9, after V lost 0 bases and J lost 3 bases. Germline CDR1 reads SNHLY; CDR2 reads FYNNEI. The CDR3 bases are TGTGCCAGCAGTGAAGCGGTAGGACTAGCAGCAGAAGAGACCCAGTACTTC. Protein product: CASSEAVGLAAEETQYF.

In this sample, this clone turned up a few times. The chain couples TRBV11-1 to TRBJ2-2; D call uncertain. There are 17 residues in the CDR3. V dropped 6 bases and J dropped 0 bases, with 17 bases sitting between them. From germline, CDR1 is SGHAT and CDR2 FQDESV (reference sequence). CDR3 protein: CASSSRPAQTNTGELFF. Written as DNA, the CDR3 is TGTGCCAGCAGTAGTCGCCCCGCACAGACGAACACCGGGGAGCTGTTTTTT.

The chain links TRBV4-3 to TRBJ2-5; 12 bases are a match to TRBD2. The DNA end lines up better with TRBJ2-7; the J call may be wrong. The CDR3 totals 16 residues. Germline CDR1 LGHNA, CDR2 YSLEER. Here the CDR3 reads CASSQVRTSGIYEQYF. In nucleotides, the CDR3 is TGCGCCAGCAGCCAAGTGCGGACTAGCGGGATATACGAGCAGTACTTC.

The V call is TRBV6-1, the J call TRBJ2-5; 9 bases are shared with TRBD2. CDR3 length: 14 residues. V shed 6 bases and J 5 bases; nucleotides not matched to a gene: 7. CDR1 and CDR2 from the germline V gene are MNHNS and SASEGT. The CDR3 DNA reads TGTGCCAGCAGGACTCCAACTAGCGGGGAGACCCAGTACTTC. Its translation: CASRTPTSGETQYF.

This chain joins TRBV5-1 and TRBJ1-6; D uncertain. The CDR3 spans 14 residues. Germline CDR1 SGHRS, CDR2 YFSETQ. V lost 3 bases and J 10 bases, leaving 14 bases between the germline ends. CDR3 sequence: CASSWKGTGSPLHF. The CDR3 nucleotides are TGCGCCAGCAGCTGGAAAGGAACGGGGTCACCCCTCCACTTT.

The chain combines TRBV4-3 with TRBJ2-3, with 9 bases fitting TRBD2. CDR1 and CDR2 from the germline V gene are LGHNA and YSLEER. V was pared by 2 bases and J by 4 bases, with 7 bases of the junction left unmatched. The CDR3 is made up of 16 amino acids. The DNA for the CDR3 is TGCGCCAGCAGCCAAACCCTAGCGGGGCGGGCAGATACGCAGTATTTT. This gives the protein CASSQTLAGRADTQYF.

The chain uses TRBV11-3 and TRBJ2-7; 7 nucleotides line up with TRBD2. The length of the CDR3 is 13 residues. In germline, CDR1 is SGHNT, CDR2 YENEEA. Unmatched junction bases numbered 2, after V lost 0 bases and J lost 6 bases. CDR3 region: CASSLDGEGEQYF. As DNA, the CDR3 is TGTGCCAGCAGCTTAGATGGGGAGGGCGAGCAGTACTTC.

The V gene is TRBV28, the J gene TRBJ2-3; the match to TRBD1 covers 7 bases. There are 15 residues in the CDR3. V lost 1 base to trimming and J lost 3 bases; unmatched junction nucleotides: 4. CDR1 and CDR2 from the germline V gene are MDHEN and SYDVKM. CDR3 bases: TGTGCCAGCAGTTTATCGCAGGGGGAAACAGATACGCAGTATTTT. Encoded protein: CASSLSQGETDTQYF. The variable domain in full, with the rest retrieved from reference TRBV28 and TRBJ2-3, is DVKVTQSSRYLVKRTGEKVFLECVQDMDHENMFWYRQDPGLGLRLIYFSYDVKMKEKGDIPEGYSVSREKKERFSLILESASTNQTSMYLCASSLSQGETDTQYFGPGTRLTVL.

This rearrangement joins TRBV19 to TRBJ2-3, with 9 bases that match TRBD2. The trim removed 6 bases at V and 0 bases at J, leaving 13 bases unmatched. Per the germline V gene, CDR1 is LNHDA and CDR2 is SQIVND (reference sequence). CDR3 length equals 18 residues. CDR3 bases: TGTGCCAGTAGGCCTGGGCCGCTAGCGGGACCTAGCACAGATACGCAGTATTTT. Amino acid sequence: CASRPGPLAGPSTDTQYF.

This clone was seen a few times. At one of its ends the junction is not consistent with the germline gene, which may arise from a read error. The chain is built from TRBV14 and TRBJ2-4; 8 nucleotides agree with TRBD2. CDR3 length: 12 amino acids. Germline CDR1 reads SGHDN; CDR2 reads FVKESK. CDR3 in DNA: TGTGCCAGCAGCCAAGGGACTAGCCTACTCGCCTTC. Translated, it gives CASSQGTSLLAF. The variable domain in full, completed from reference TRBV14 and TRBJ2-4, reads EAGVTQFPSHSVIEKGQTVTLRCDPISGHDNLYWYRRVMGKEIKFLLHFVKESKQDESGMPNNRFLAERTGGTYSTLKVQPAELEDSGVYFCASSQGTSLLAFGAGTRLSVL.

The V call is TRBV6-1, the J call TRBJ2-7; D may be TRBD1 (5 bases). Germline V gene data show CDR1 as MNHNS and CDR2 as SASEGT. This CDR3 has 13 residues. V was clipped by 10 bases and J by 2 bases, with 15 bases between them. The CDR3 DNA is TGTGCCACCTCCGCGACAGCGACCTACGAGCAGTACTTC. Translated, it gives CATSATATYEQYF.

The DNA of the CDR3 is TGTGCCAGCAGCTTCAGCGGGAGTTCCCAAGAGACCCAGTACTTC. Its translation is CASSFSGSSQETQYF. V is TRBV11-2 and J is TRBJ2-5; 8 bases are shared with TRBD2. The CDR3 extends over 15 amino acids. V was pared by 3 bases and J by 1 base, with 4 bases of the junction left unmatched. Germline V lookup: CDR1 SGHAT, CDR2 FQNNGV.

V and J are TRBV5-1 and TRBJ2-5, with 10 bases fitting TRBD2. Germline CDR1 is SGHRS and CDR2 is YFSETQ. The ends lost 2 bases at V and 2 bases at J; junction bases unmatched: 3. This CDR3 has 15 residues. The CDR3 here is CASSFTAGGQETQYF. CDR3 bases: TGCGCCAGCAGCTTTACAGCGGGGGGGCAAGAGACCCAGTACTTC.

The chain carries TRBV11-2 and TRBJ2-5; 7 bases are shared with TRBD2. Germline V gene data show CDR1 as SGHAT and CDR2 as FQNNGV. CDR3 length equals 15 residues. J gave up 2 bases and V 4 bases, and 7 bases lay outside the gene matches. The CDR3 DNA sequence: TGTGCCAGCAGCTCCCAGCGGGGCGGACAAGAGACCCAGTACTTC. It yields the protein CASSSQRGGQETQYF.

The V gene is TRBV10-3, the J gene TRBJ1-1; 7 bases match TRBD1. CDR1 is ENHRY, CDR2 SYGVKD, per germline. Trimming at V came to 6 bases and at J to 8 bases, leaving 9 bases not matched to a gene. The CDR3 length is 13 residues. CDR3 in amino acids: CAIRGTAKGEAFF. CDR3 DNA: TGTGCCATCAGAGGGACAGCCAAAGGAGAAGCTTTCTTT.

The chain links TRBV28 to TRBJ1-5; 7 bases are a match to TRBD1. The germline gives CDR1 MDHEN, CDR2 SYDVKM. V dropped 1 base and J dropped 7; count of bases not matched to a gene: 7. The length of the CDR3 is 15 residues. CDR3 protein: CASSLSQGSWQPQHF. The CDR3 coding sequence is TGTGCCAGCAGTTTATCACAGGGGTCTTGGCAGCCCCAGCATTTT.

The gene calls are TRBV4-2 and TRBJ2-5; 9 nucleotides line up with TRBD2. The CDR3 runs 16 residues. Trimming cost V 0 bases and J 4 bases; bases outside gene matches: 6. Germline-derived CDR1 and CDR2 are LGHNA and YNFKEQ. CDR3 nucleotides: TGTGCCAGCAGCCAAGATCCGGCGGGGGGGGGAGAGACCCAGTACTTC. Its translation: CASSQDPAGGGETQYF.

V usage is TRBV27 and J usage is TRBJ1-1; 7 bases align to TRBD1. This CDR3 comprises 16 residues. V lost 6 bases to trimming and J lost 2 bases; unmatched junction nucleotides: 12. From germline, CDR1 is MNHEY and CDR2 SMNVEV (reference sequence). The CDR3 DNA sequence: TGTGCCAGCAGATCACAACAGGGGACCCGCAACACTGAAGCTTTCTTT. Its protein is CASRSQQGTRNTEAFF.

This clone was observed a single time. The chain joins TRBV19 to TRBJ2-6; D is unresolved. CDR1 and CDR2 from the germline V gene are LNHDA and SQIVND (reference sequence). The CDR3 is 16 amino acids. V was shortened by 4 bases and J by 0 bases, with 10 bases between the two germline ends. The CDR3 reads CASSNTVLSGANVLTF. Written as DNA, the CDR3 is TGTGCCAGTAGTAATACAGTTCTCTCTGGGGCCAACGTCCTGACTTTC.

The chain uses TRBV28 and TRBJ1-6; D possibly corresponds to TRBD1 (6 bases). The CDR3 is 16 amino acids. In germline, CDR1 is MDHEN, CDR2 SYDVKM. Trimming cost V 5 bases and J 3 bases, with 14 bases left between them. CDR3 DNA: TGTGCCAGCAGTAACCAGGGACAATTCTATAATTCACCCCTCCACTTT. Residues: CASSNQGQFYNSPLHF.

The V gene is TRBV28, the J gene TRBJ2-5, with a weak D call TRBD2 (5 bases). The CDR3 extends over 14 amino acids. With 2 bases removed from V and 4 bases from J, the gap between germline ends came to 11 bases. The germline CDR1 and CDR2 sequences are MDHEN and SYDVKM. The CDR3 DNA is TGTGCCAGCAGTTTAGTCCTAGCAGCAGAGACCCAGTACTTC. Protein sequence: CASSLVLAAETQYF.

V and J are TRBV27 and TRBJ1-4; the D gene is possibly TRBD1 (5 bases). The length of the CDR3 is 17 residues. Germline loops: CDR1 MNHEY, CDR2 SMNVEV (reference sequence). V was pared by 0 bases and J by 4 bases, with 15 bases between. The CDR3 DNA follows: TGTGCCAGCAGTTTATCGGCCCCCGGCGGGGGTAATGAAAAACTGTTTTTT. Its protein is CASSLSAPGGGNEKLFF.